The T cell receptor beta chain described here comes from a study of control samples from healthy donors and cancer patients. Germline-derived CDR1 and CDR2 are SGDLS and YYNGEE. The J segment lost 5 bases and the V segment lost 4 bases, leaving 6 bases of the junction unmatched. The CDR3 extends over 16 amino acids. Here immunoSEQ multiplex PCR was the method, and the copy in TCRdb shows in-frame clones only, minus some. The table records tens of thousands of clones, less than 90% of them present only once. What was sequenced was blood. This TCR was sampled from a woman in her seventies in good health. The chain is built from TRBV9 and TRBJ2-5; 15 bases are a match to TRBD2. Written as DNA, the CDR3 is TGTGCCAGCAGCATGGGACTAGCGGGGGGCTGGGAGACCCAGTACTTC. Translated, it gives CASSMGLAGGWETQYF.